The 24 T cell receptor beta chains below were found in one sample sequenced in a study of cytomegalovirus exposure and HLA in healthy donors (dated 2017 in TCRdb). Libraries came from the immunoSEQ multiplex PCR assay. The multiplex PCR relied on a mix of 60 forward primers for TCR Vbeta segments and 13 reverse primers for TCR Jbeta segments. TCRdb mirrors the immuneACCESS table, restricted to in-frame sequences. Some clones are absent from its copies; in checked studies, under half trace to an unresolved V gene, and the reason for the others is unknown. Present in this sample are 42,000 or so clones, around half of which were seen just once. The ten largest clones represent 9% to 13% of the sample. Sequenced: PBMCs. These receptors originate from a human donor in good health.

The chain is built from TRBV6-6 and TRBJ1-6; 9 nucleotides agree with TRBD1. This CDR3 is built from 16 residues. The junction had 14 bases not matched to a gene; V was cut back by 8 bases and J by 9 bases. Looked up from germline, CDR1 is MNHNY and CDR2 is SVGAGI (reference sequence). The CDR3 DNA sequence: TGTGCCAGCCAGCCCCAGACATCGACAGGGGGTTCACCCCTCCACTTT. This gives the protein CASQPQTSTGGSPLHF.

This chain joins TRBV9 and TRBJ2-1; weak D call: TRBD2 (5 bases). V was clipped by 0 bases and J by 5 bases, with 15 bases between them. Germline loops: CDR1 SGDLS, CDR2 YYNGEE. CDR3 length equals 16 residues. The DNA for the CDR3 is TGTGCCAGCAGCGTAGCGGGCGGAGCGGCACACAATGAGCAGTTCTTC. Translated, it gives CASSVAGGAAHNEQFF.

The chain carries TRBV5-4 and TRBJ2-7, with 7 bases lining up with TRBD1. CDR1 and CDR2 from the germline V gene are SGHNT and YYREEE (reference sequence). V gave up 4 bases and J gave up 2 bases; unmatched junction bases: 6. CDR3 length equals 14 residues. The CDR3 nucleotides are TGTGCCAGCAGCCGGGGACAGTTCACCTACGAGCAGTACTTC. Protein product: CASSRGQFTYEQYF.

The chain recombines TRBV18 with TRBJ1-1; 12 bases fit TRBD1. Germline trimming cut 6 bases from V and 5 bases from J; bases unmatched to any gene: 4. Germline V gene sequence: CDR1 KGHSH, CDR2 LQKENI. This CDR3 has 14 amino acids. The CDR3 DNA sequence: TGTGCCAGCTCGGGACAGGGGGCTGGGACTGAAGCTTTCTTT. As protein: CASSGQGAGTEAFF.

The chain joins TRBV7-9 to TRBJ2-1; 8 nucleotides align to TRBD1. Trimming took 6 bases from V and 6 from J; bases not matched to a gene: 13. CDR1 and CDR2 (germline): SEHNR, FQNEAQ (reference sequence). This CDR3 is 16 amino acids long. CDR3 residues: CASRSNVDRAGNEQFF. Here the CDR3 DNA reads TGTGCCAGCAGATCTAACGTGGACAGGGCGGGCAATGAGCAGTTCTTC.

The CDR3 loop is CASSVAWGDNEQFF. The CDR3 DNA is TGTGCCAGCAGTGTAGCCTGGGGAGACAATGAGCAGTTCTTC. J is TRBJ2-1 and V is TRBV2; the D gene is possibly TRBD2 (5 bases). The V gene lost 4 bases and the J gene lost 5 bases, with 12 bases spanning the gap. CDR3 length: 14 amino acids. CDR1 SNHLY and CDR2 FYNNEI come from the germline V gene.

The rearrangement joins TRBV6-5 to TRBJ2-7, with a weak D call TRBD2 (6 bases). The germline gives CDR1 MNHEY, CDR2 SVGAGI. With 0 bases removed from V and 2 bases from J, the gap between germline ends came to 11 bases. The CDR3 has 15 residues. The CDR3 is CASSYSLAPAYEQYF. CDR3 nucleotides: TGTGCCAGCAGTTACTCACTAGCTCCCGCCTACGAGCAGTACTTC.

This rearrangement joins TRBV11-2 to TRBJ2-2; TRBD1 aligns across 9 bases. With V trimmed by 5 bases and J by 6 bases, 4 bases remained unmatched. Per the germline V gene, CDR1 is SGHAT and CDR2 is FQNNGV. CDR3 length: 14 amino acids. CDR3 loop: CASSKTGGAGELFF. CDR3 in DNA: TGTGCCAGCAGCAAGACAGGGGGGGCCGGGGAGCTGTTTTTT. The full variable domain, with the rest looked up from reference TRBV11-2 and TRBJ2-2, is EAGVAQSPRYKIIEKRQSVAFWCNPISGHATLYWYQQILGQGPKLLIQFQNNGVVDDSQLPKDRFSAERLKGVDSTLKIQPAKLEDSAVYLCASSKTGGAGELFFGEGSRLTVL.

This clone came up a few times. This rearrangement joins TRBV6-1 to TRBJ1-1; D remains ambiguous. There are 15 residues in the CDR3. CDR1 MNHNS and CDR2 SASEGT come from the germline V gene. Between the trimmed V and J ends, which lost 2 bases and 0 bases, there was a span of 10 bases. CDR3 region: CASSEPAALNTEAFF. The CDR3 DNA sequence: TGTGCCAGCAGTGAACCGGCGGCGCTGAACACTGAAGCTTTCTTT.

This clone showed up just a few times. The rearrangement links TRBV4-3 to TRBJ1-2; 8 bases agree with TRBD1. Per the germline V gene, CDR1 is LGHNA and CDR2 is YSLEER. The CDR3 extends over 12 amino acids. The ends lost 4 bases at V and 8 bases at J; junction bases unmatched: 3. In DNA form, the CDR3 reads TGCGCCAGCAGCCTCGGACAGGGAGGCTACACCTTC. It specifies CASSLGQGGYTF.

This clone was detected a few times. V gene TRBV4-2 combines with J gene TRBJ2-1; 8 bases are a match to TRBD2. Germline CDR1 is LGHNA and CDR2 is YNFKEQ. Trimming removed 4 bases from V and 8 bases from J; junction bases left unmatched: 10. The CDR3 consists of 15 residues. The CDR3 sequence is CASSPSGRPGYEQFF. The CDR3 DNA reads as TGTGCCAGCAGCCCCAGCGGGAGACCCGGTTATGAGCAGTTCTTC.

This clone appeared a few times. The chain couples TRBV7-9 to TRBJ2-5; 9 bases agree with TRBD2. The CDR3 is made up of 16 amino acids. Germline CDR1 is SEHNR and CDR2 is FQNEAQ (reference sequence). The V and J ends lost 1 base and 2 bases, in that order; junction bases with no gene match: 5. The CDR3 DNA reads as TGTGCCAGCAGCTTAGGAGGGCGGGGGGGTCAAGAGACCCAGTACTTC. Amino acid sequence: CASSLGGRGGQETQYF.

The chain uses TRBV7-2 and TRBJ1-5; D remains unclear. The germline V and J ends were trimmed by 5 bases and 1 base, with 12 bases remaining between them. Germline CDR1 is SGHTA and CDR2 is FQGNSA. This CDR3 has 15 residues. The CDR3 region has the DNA TGTGCCAGCAGCCCCAGCCCTAGGAGCAATCAGCCCCAGCATTTT. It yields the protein CASSPSPRSNQPQHF.

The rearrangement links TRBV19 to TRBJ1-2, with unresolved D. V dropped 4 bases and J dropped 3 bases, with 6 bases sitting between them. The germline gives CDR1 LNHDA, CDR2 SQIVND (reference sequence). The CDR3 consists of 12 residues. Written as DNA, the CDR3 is TGTGCCAGTAGTACCAGTTACTATGGCTACACCTTC. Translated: CASSTSYYGYTF. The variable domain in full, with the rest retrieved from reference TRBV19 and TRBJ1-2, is DGGITQSPKYLFRKEGQNVTLSCEQNLNHDAMYWYRQDPGQGLRLIYYSQIVNDFQKGDIAEGYSVSREKKESFPLTVTSAQKNPTAFYLCASSTSYYGYTFGSGTRLTVV.

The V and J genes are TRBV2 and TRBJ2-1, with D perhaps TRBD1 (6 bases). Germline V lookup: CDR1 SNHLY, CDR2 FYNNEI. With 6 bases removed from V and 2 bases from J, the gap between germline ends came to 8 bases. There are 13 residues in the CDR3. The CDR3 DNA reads TGTGCCAGCAGCGGACAGACCTACAATGAGCAGTTCTTC. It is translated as CASSGQTYNEQFF.

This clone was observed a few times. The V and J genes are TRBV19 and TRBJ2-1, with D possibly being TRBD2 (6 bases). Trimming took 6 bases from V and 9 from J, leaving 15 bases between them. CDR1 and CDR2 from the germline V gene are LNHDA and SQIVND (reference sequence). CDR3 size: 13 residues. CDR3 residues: CASRFTGDSEQFF. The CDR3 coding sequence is TGTGCCAGTAGGTTTACGGGGGACTCTGAGCAGTTCTTC.

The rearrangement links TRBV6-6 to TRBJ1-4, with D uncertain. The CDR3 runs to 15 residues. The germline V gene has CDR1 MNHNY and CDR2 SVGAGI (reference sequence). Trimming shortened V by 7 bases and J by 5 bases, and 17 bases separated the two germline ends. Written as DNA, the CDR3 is TGTGCCAGCACCCGGTCCCCGGGGAGAAATGAAAAACTGTTTTTT. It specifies CASTRSPGRNEKLFF.

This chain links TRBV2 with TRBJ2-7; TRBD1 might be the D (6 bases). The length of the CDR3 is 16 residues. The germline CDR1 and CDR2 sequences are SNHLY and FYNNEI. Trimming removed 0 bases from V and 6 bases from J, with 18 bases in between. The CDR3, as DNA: TGTGCCAGCAGTGAAGCGCTTCGGCAGGGGAAAGCCGAGCAGTACTTC. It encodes CASSEALRQGKAEQYF.

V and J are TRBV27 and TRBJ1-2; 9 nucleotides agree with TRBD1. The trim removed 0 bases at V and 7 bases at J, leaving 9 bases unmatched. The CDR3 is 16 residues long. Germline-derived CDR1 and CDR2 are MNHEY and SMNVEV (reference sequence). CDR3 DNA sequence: TGTGCCAGCAGTTTATCAACCTTCGGGACAGGGTTTGGCTACACCTTC. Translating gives CASSLSTFGTGFGYTF.

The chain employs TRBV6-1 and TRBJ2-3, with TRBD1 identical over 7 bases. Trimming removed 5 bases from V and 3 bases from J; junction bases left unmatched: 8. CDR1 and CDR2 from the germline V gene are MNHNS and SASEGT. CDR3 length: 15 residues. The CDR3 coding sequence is TGTGCCAGCAGTTCGATGGGACAGACAACAGATACGCAGTATTTT. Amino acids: CASSSMGQTTDTQYF.

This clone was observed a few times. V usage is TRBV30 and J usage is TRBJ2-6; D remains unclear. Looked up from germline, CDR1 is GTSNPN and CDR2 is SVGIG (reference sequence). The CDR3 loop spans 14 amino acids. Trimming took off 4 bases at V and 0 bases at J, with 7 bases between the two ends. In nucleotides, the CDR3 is TGTGCCTGGACTAGAGACTCTGGGGCCAACGTCCTGACTTTC. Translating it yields CAWTRDSGANVLTF.

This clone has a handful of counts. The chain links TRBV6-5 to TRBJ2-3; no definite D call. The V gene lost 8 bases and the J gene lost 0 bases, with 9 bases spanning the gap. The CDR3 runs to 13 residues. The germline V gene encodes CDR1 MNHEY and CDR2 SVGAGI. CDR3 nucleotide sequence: TGTGCCAGCGGAATAGCTAGCACAGATACGCAGTATTTT. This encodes CASGIASTDTQYF.

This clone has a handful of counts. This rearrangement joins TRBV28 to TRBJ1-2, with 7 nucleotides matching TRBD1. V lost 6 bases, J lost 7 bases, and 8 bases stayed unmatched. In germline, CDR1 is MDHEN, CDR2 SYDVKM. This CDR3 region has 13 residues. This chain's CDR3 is CASSTSNRGGYTF. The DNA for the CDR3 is TGTGCCAGCAGCACTTCCAACAGGGGTGGCTACACCTTC.

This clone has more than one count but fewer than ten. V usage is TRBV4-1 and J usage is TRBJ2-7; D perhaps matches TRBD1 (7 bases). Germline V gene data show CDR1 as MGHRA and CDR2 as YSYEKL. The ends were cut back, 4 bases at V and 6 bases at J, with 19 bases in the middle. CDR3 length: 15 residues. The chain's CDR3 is CASSPGGSGQFEQYF. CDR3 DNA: TGCGCCAGCAGCCCAGGGGGGAGTGGACAGTTCGAGCAGTACTTC.